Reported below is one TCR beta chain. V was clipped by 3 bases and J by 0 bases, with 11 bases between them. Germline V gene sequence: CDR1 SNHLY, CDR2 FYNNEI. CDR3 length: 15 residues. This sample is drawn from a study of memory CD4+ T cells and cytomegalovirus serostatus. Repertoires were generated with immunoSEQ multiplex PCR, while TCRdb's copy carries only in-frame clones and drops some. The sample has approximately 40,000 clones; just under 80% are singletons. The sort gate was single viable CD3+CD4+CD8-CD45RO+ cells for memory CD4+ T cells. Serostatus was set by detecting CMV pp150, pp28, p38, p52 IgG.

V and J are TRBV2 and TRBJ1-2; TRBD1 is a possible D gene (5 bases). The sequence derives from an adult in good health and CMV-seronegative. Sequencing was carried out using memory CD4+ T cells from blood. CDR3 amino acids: CASSEGLNANYGYTF. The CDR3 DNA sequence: TGTGCCAGCAGTGAGGGACTTAACGCTAACTATGGCTACACCTTC. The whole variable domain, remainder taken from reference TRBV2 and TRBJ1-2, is EPEVTQTPSHQVTQMGQEVILRCVPISNHLYFYWYRQILGQKVEFLVSFYNNEISEKSEIFDDQFSVERPDGSNFTLKIRSTKLEDSAMYFCASSEGLNANYGYTFGSGTRLTVV.